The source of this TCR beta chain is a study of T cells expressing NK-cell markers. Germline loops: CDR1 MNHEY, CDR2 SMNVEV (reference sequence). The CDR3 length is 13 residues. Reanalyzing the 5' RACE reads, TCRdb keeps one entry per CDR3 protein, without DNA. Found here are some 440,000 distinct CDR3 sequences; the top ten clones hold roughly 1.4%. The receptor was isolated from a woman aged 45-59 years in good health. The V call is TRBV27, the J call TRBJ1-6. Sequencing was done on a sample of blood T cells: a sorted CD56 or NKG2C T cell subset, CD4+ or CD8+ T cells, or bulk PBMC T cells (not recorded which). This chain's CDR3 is CASSSFGNSPLHF.